A single sample is the source of the 18 T cell receptor beta chains below, sequenced in a study of regulatory T cells in long-lasting Graves disease. With iRepertoire HTBI primers and Arm-PCR of CDR3 regions, TCR beta libraries were built. TCRdb called the multiplex PCR reads again in MiXCR, with one record for every CDR3 protein. The top ten clones hold under 30% of a sample with 420,000 or so distinct CDR3 sequences, approximately 16% of them seen once. Time point in this sample: newly diagnosed GD, antithyroid drugs for less than 3 months. From PBMCs, RNA was extracted and then used to make the TCR library. The same sample was also studied in work on T cells in Graves' hyperthyroidism and ophthalmopathy.

Here the sequenced sample was peripheral blood mononuclear cells (PBMCs), taken at new diagnosis, from a patient treated with antithyroid drugs. The receptors stem from a woman between 18 and 29 years old with Graves disease.

This clonotype was seen only once. The rearrangement links TRBV12-3 or TRBV12-4 to TRBJ1-3; 7 bases line up with TRBD1. The CDR3 sequence is 17 residues long. J lost 4 bases, V lost 3 bases, and 12 bases had no gene match. CDR3 coding DNA: TGTGCCAGCAGTTTTGGACCCCCCGCGACAGGGGGAAACACCATATATTTT. Its translation: CASSFGPPATGGNTIYF.

This chain links TRBV27 with TRBJ2-7; 7 bases fit TRBD1. The CDR3 has 13 amino acids. CDR1 is MNHEY and CDR2 is SMNVEV in the germline V gene (reference sequence). With V trimmed by 6 bases and J by 3 bases, 5 bases remained unmatched. CDR3 in amino acids: CASRSGGYYEQYF. CDR3 nucleotides: TGTGCCAGCAGGTCAGGGGGATACTACGAGCAGTACTTC.

The chain links TRBV30 to TRBJ1-5; 7 nucleotides line up with TRBD1. After removal of 1 base from V and 4 bases from J, the junction contained 10 bases not matched to a gene. The CDR3 runs 16 residues. In germline, CDR1 is GTSNPN, CDR2 SVGIG (reference sequence). Here the CDR3 DNA reads TGTGCCTGGAGTGCCCCAGCGGGACAGATAAATCAGCCCCAGCATTTT. It translates to CAWSAPAGQINQPQHF.

There are many counts of this clonotype. The rearrangement joins TRBV28 to TRBJ1-5; TRBD1 aligns across 9 bases. The V segment lost 7 bases and the J segment 2 bases; nucleotides outside the gene matches: 6. The V gene's germline CDR1 is MDHEN and CDR2 SYDVKM. The CDR3 extends over 15 amino acids. In DNA, the CDR3 is TGTGCCAGCAAACCGGACAGGGGCCGCAATCAGCCCCAGCATTTT. Its protein product is CASKPDRGRNQPQHF.

The chain carries TRBV19 and TRBJ2-2; 9 nucleotides match TRBD1. Trimming removed 8 bases from V and 6 bases from J; junction bases left unmatched: 7. This CDR3 contains 14 residues. Germline V CDR1 and CDR2: LNHDA, SQIVND (reference sequence). The CDR3 nucleotides read TGTGCCAGTTCCAGGGACAGGGAGGCCGGGGAGCTGTTTTTT. It yields the protein CASSRDREAGELFF. The full variable domain, completed using reference TRBV19 and TRBJ2-2, is DGGITQSPKYLFRKEGQNVTLSCEQNLNHDAMYWYRQDPGQGLRLIYYSQIVNDFQKGDIAEGYSVSREKKESFPLTVTSAQKNPTAFYLCASSRDREAGELFFGEGSRLTVL.

Comment on this clonotype: This may arise from a read error, as a much more abundant clone is one base away. This chain joins TRBV6-2 or TRBV6-3 and TRBJ1-1; TRBD1 is a possible D gene (6 bases). In germline, CDR1 is MNHEY, CDR2 SVGEGT. The CDR3 is 17 amino acids. For the CDR3, the DNA is TGTGCCAGCAGTGAAAGAACGACAGGCATGTTGGGCACTGGAGCTTTCTTT. It is translated as CASSERTTGMLGTGAFF.

The table lists this clonotype with a count of one. In this CDR3 the conserved last residue, phenylalanine or tryptophan, is missing, so a read error is likely. This chain joins TRBV5-5 and TRBJ1-4; weak D call: TRBD1 (6 bases). The CDR3 is 15 residues long. CDR1 and CDR2 from the germline V gene are SGHKS and YYEKEE (reference sequence). The CDR3: CASSSLDSLNEILFL. CDR3 coding DNA: TGTGCCAGCAGCTCGCTGGACAGTCTTAATGAAATACTGTTTCTT.

This clonotype was observed many times. The V gene is TRBV3-1, the J gene TRBJ2-7; D gene ambiguous. V lost 1 base, J lost 7 bases, and 11 bases lay in between. The CDR3 extends over 13 amino acids. Germline CDR1 and CDR2: LGHDT and YNNKEL (reference sequence). This CDR3 reads CASSQVWFREQYF. For the CDR3, the DNA is TGTGCCAGCAGCCAAGTCTGGTTTCGGGAGCAGTACTTC.

The sample holds many counts of this clonotype. The rearrangement links TRBV27 to TRBJ2-7; 9 bases match TRBD2. The germline V gene encodes CDR1 MNHEY and CDR2 SMNVEV (reference sequence). This CDR3 has 15 amino acids. J was trimmed by 0 bases and V by 3 bases; bases with no gene match: 3. This CDR3 is CASSLTSGGSYEQYF. The CDR3 DNA is TGTGCCAGCAGTTTGACTAGCGGAGGCTCCTACGAGCAGTACTTC.

This sequence joins TRBV30 and TRBJ2-7, with TRBD1 matching over 7 bases. Germline-derived CDR1 and CDR2 are GTSNPN and SVGIG (reference sequence). Trimming at V came to 0 bases and at J to 4 bases, leaving 6 bases not matched to a gene. This CDR3 spans 14 amino acids. In DNA form, the CDR3 reads TGTGCCTGGAGTGTACGAGGGGGCGCGTACGAGCAGTACTTC. It yields the protein CAWSVRGGAYEQYF.

This clonotype occurred many times. This rearrangement joins TRBV15 to TRBJ2-1; D unclear. The J call may be incorrect, as the DNA end agrees better with TRBJ2-5. CDR1 is LNHNV, CDR2 YYDKDF, per germline (reference sequence). The length of the CDR3 is 16 residues. The chain's CDR3 is CATSRSTAFFQETQYF. The CDR3 coding sequence is TGTGCCACCAGCAGATCTACTGCCTTCTTCCAAGAGACCCAGTACTTC.

This clonotype was seen at least ten times. This chain connects TRBV6-1 to TRBJ2-3, with 9 bases fitting TRBD2. CDR1 is MNHNS, CDR2 SASEGT, per germline. V lost 4 bases and J lost 5; bases outside the gene matches: 7. The CDR3 has 15 amino acids. This CDR3 reads CASSALAGDVDTQYF. In DNA, the CDR3 is TGTGCCAGCAGTGCCTTAGCGGGAGATGTAGATACGCAGTATTTT.

The table lists this clonotype with many counts. The chain has TRBV6-2 or TRBV6-3 and TRBJ2-3; 8 positions match TRBD2. The ends lost 0 bases at V and 4 bases at J; junction bases unmatched: 3. The CDR3 has 15 residues. Germline CDR1 and CDR2: MNHEY and SVGEGT. CDR3 residues: CASSYSAGGSDTQYF. The CDR3 DNA sequence: TGTGCCAGCAGTTACTCGGCGGGAGGTTCAGATACGCAGTATTTT.

This clonotype has a count of ten or more. The chain combines TRBV12-3 or TRBV12-4 with TRBJ2-7, with TRBD1 matching 7 bases. The CDR3 extends over 14 amino acids. Trimming took 3 bases from V and 7 from J; bases not matched to a gene: 9. For the CDR3, the DNA is TGTGCCAGCAGTTTCGGGACAGAAACTACAGAGCAGTACTTC. It translates to CASSFGTETTEQYF.

This clonotype was recorded many times. The CDR3 coding sequence is TGTGCCAGCAGCCCGACGTCGCTCTACAATGAGCAGTTCTTC. Its protein is CASSPTSLYNEQFF. The genes are TRBV28 and TRBJ2-1; unclear D gene. This CDR3 region has 14 residues. The V and J ends lost 6 bases and 3 bases respectively, with 12 bases between them. CDR1 and CDR2 (germline): MDHEN, SYDVKM.

This clonotype has more than one count but fewer than ten. This chain joins TRBV15 and TRBJ1-5; 7 nucleotides match TRBD1. The CDR3 runs to 16 residues. Looked up from germline, CDR1 is LNHNV and CDR2 is YYDKDF (reference sequence). The trim removed 5 bases at V and 5 bases at J, leaving 12 bases unmatched. This CDR3 is CATSPTNRQGDQPQHF. The CDR3 coding sequence is TGTGCCACCAGCCCAACCAACCGACAGGGTGATCAGCCCCAGCATTTT.

The gene calls are TRBV5-1 and TRBJ2-7, with 8 bases matching TRBD2. CDR3 length: 14 amino acids. Germline V lookup: CDR1 SGHRS, CDR2 YFSETQ. The V segment lost 2 bases and the J segment 2 bases; nucleotides outside the gene matches: 3. Written as DNA, the CDR3 is TGCGCCAGCAGCTTTTCGGGAGGGCCCTACGAGCAGTACTTC. Translation gives CASSFSGGPYEQYF.

There are a few counts of this clonotype. A single base separates this from a much larger clone, so it may be a read error. This chain connects TRBV28 to TRBJ2-1; 10 bases align to TRBD2. Germline CDR1 and CDR2: MDHEN and SYDVKM. The CDR3 length is 15 residues. Losses at the gene ends were 1 base for V and 7 bases for J; bases not matched to a gene: 4. The CDR3 DNA reads TGTGCCAGCAGTTTATTCGGGACTAGCGAGAATGAGCAGTTCTTC. Protein: CASSLFGTSENEQFF.